This TCR beta chain stems from a study of T cells after yellow fever vaccination. In making TCR cDNA, 5'RACE template switching added a universal primer site and UMIs to it. TCRdb re-called the 5' RACE reads with MiXCR, one entry per CDR3 protein. This table has 200,000 to 300,000 distinct CDR3 sequences, about 3.9% appearing once. V lost 3 bases, J lost 4 bases, and 16 bases lay in between. This CDR3 comprises 16 residues. From germline, CDR1 is SGHTA and CDR2 FQGNSA. About this clonotype itself: The antigen is unknown.

Overall study results and limits: Abundant contaminating clonotypes from the bulk population could appear in FACS-sorted repertoires. The CD4 compartment and the CD8 compartment contained a small share of clonotypes in common.

The V gene is TRBV7-2, the J gene TRBJ1-5; TRBD1 is a possible D gene (5 bases). The sample consisted of PBMCs, taken 15 days after the yellow fever booster vaccination. This clonotype originated in a young man who received the YFV17D yellow fever vaccine. This CDR3 is CASSFFAGTANQPQHF. The CDR3 region has the DNA TGTGCCAGCAGCTTTTTTGCCGGGACCGCGAATCAGCCCCAGCATTTT. The whole variable domain, remainder taken from reference TRBV7-2 and TRBJ1-5, is GAGVSQSPSNKVTEKGKDVELRCDPISGHTALYWYRQSLGQGLEFLIYFQGNSAPDKSGLPSDRFSAERTGGSVSTLTIQRTQQEDSAVYLCASSFFAGTANQPQHFGDGTRLSIL.